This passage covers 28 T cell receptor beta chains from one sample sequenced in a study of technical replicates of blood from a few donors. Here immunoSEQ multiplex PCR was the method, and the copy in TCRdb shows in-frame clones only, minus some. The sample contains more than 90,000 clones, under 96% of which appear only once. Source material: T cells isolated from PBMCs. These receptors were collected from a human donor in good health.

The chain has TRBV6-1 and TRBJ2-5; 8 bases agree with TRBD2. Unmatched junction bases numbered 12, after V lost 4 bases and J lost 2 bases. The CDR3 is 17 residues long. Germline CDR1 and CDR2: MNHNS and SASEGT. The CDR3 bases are TGTGCCAGCAGTGGGGATGTAGGCGGGAGGAGACAAGAGACCCAGTACTTC. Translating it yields CASSGDVGGRRQETQYF.

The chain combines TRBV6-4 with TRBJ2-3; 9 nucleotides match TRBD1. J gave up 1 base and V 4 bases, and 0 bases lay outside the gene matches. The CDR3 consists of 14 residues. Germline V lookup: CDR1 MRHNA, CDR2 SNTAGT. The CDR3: CASSGTGGTDTQYF. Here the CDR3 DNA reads TGTGCCAGCAGTGGGACAGGGGGCACAGATACGCAGTATTTT.

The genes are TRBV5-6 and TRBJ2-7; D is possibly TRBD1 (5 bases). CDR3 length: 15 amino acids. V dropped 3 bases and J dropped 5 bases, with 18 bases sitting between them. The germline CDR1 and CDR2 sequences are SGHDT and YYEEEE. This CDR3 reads CASSYWGRALHEQYF. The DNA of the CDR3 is TGTGCCAGCAGCTATTGGGGCAGGGCCCTCCACGAGCAGTACTTC.

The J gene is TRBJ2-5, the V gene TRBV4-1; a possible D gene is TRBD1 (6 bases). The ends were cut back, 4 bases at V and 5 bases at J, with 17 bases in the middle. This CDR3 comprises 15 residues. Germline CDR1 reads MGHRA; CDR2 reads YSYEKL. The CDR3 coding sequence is TGCGCCAGCAGCCCCCTACTGTGGGGGCGCGAGACCCAGTACTTC. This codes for CASSPLLWGRETQYF.

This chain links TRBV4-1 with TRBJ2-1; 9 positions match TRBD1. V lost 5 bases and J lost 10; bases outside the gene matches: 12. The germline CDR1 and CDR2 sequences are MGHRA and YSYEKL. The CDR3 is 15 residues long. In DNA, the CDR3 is TGCGCCAGCAGCTCCCGGACAGGGGAAAAGAGAGAGCAGTTCTTC. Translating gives CASSSRTGEKREQFF.

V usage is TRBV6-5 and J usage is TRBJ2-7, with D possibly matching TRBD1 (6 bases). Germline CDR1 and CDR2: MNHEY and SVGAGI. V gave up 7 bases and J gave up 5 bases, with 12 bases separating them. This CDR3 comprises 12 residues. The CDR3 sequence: CASTAQGNEQYF. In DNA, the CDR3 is TGTGCCAGCACCGCCCAGGGGAACGAGCAGTACTTC.

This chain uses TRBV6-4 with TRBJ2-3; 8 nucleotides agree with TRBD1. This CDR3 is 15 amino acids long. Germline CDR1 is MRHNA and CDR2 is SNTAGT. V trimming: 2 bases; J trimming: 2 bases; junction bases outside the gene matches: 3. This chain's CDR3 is CASSDRTGNTDTQYF. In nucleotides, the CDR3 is TGTGCCAGCAGTGACCGGACAGGGAACACAGATACGCAGTATTTT.

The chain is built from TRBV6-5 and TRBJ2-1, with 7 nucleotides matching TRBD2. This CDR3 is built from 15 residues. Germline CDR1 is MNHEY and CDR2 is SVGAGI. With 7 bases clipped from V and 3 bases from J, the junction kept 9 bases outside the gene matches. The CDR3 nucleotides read TGTGCCAGCACGCGCCCCGGGACTAACTACAATGAGCAGTTCTTC. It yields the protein CASTRPGTNYNEQFF.

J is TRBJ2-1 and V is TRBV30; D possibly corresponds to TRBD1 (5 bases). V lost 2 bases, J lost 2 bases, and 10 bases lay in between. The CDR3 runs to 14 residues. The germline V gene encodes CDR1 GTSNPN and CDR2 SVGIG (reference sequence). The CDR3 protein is CAWSPPTAYNEQFF. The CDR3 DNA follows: TGTGCCTGGAGTCCCCCGACAGCCTACAATGAGCAGTTCTTC.

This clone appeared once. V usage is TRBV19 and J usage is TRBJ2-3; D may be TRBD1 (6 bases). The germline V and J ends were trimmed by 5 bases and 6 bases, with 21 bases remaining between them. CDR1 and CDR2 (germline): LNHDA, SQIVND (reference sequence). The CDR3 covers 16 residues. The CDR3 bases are TGTGCCAGTAGTTTTCAACAGGGACCCCTAGGGGATACGCAGTATTTT. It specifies CASSFQQGPLGDTQYF.

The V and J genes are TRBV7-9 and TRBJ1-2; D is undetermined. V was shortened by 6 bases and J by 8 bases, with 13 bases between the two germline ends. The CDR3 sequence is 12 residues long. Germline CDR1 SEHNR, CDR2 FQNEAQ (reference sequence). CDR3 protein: CASSYWAGGYTF. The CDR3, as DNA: TGTGCCAGCAGTTATTGGGCGGGAGGCTACACCTTC.

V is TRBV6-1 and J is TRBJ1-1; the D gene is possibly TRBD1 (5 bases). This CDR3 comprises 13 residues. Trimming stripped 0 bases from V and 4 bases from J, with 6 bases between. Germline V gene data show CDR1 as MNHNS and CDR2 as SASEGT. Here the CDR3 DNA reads TGTGCCAGCAGTGAAGCGACAGCCACTGAAGCTTTCTTT. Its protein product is CASSEATATEAFF.

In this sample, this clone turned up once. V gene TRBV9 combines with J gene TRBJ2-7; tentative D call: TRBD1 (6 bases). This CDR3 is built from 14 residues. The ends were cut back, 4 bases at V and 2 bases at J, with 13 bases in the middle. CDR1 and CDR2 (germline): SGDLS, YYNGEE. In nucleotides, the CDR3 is TGTGCCAGCAGCCTAACGACAGGTACCTACGAGCAGTACTTC. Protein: CASSLTTGTYEQYF.

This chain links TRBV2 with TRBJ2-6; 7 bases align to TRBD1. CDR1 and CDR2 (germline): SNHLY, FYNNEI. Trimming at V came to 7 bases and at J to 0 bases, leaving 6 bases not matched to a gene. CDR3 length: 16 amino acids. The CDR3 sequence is CASTRDSLSGANVLTF. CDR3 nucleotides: TGTGCCAGCACCCGGGACAGCCTCTCTGGGGCCAACGTCCTGACTTTC. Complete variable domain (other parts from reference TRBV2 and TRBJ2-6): EPEVTQTPSHQVTQMGQEVILRCVPISNHLYFYWYRQILGQKVEFLVSFYNNEISEKSEIFDDQFSVERPDGSNFTLKIRSTKLEDSAMYFCASTRDSLSGANVLTFGAGSRLTVL.

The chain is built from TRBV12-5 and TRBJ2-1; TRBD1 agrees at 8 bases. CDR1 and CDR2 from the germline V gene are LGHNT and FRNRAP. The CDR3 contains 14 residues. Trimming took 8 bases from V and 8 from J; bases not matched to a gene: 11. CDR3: CASHTTGGTDEQFF. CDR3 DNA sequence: TGTGCTAGTCATACAACAGGGGGGACAGATGAGCAGTTCTTC.

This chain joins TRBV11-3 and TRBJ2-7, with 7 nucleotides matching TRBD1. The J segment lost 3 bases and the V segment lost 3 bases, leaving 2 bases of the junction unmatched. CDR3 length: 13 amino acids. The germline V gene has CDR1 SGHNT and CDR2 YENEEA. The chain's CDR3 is CASSFDRDYEQYF. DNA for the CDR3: TGTGCCAGCAGCTTTGACAGGGACTACGAGCAGTACTTC.

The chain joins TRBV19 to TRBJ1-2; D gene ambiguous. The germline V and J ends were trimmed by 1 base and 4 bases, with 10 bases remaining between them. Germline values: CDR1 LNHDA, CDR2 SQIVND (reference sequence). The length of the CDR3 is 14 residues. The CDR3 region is CASSIGSVPYGYTF. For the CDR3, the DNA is TGTGCCAGTAGTATAGGGTCGGTCCCCTATGGCTACACCTTC.

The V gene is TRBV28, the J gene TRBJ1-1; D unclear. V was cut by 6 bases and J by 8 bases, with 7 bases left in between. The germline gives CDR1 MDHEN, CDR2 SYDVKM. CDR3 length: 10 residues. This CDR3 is CASRYKEAFF. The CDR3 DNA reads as TGTGCCAGCAGATACAAAGAAGCTTTCTTT.

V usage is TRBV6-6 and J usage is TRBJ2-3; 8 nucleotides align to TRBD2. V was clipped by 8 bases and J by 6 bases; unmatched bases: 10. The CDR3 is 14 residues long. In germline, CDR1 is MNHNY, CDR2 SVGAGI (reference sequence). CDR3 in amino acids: CASWSGGPTDTQYF. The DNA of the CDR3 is TGTGCCAGCTGGTCGGGAGGGCCAACGGATACGCAGTATTTT.

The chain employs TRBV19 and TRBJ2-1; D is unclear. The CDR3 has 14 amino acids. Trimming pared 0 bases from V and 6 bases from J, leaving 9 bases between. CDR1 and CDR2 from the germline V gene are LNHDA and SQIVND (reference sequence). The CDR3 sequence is CASSIDSLLNEQFF. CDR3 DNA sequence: TGTGCCAGTAGTATAGACTCCCTTCTCAATGAGCAGTTCTTC.

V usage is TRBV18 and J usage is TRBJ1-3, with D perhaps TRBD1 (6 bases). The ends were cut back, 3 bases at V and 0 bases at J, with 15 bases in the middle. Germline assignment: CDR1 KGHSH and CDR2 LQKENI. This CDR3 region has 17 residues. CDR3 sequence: CASSPDLTGLSGNTIYF. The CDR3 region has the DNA TGTGCCAGCTCACCGGATCTGACAGGACTCTCTGGAAACACCATATATTTT.

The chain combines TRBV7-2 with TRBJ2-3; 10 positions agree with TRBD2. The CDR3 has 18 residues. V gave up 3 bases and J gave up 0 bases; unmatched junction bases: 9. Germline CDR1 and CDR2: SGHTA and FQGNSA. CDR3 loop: CASSFLAGGSISTDTQYF. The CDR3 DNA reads TGTGCCAGCAGCTTCTTAGCGGGGGGCTCTATCAGCACAGATACGCAGTATTTT.

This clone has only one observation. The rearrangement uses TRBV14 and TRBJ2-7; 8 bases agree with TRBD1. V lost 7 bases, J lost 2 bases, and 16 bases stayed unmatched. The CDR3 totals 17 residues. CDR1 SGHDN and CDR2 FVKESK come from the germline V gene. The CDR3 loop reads CASTPGQDTRKAYEQYF. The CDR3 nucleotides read TGTGCCAGCACTCCGGGACAGGATACACGAAAGGCCTACGAGCAGTACTTC.

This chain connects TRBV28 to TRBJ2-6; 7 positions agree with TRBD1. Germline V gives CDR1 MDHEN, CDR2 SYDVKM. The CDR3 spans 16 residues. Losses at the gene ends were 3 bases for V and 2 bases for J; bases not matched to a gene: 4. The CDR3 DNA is TGTGCCAGCAGTTTTCTGACAGGGCCTGGGGCCAACGTCCTGACTTTC. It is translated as CASSFLTGPGANVLTF.

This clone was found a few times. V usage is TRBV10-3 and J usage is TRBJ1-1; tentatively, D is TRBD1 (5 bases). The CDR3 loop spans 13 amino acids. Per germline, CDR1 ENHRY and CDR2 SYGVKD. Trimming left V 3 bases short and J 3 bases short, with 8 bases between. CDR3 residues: CAISERDYTEAFF. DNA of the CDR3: TGTGCCATCAGTGAACGGGACTACACTGAAGCTTTCTTT.

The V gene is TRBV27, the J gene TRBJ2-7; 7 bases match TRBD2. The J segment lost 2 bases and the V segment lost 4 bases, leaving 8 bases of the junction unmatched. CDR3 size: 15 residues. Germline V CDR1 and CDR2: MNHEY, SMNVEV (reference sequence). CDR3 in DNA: TGTGCCAGCAGTTCCGGGACTACCAGTCCCTACGAGCAGTACTTC. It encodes CASSSGTTSPYEQYF.

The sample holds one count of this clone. CDR3 sequence (DNA): TGCAGCGTTGAAGATATCCGCACCGGGGAGCTGTTTTTT. Translation gives CSVEDIRTGELFF. The chain uses TRBV29-1 and TRBJ2-2, with unresolved D. Per germline, CDR1 SQVTM and CDR2 ANQGSEA. V was shortened by 0 bases and J by 4 bases, with 6 bases between the two germline ends. The CDR3 contains 13 residues.

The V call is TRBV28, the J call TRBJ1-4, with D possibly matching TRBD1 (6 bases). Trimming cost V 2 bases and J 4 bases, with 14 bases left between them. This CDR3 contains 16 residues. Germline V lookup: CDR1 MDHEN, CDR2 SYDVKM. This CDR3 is CASSLVVGAVNEKLFF. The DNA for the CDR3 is TGTGCCAGCAGTTTAGTTGTGGGGGCCGTTAATGAAAAACTGTTTTTT. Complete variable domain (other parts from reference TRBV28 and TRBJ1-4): DVKVTQSSRYLVKRTGEKVFLECVQDMDHENMFWYRQDPGLGLRLIYFSYDVKMKEKGDIPEGYSVSREKKERFSLILESASTNQTSMYLCASSLVVGAVNEKLFFGSGTQLSVL.